The 3 T cell receptor beta chains below were found in one sample sequenced in a study of blood T cell repertoires in COVID-19. Assay: immunoSEQ multiplex PCR; the TCRdb copy retains only in-frame clones and omits some. Of 40,000 to 45,000 clones listed, more than 90% were seen once; the top ten hold approximately 6%. The sequenced material came from peripheral blood. These receptors all stem from a human donor in a cohort sampled during active COVID-19.

V gene TRBV30 combines with J gene TRBJ2-1, with 7 nucleotides matching TRBD2. Unmatched junction bases numbered 4, after V lost 2 bases and J lost 12 bases. Germline V lookup: CDR1 GTSNPN, CDR2 SVGIG (reference sequence). There are 11 residues in the CDR3. The CDR3 here is CAWSTSVGQFF. CDR3 in DNA: TGTGCCTGGAGTACTAGCGTTGGGCAGTTCTTC.

A single count supports this clone. One end of the junction fails to match germline, which may point to a read error. The rearrangement joins TRBV28 to TRBJ1-1; possibly TRBD1 for D (5 bases). The CDR3 contains 12 residues. Germline V gives CDR1 MDHEN, CDR2 SYDVKM. For the CDR3, the DNA is TGTGCCACCAGTCCAGGGCGACCAGGAGCTTTCTTT. It is translated as CATSPGRPGAFF.

This chain's CDR3 is CASSPRVTDTQYF. CDR3 sequence (DNA): TGTGCCAGCAGCCCTAGAGTCACAGATACGCAGTATTTT. The chain has TRBV7-9 and TRBJ2-3, with D unclear. Germline V gene sequence: CDR1 SEHNR, CDR2 FQNEAQ (reference sequence). The V and J ends lost 5 bases and 2 bases respectively, with 8 bases between them. This CDR3 is 13 amino acids long.